This T cell receptor beta chain stems from a study of blood T cell repertoires in COVID-19. Across the whole study: Italy, Spain and the United States were the sources of the convalescent and acute COVID-19 samples.

The CDR3 sequence is 14 residues long. Germline V gene sequence: CDR1 MDHEN, CDR2 SYDVKM. Trimming cost V 3 bases and J 6 bases, with 12 bases left between them. Assay: immunoSEQ multiplex PCR; the TCRdb copy retains only in-frame clones and omits some. This sample has 10,000 or so clones, with more than 80% found just once. The V and J genes are TRBV28 and TRBJ1-5; D may be TRBD1 (6 bases). Sequenced: peripheral blood. The receptor's source is a human donor in a cohort sampled during active COVID-19. CDR3 sequence reads: CASSLGAGRQPQHF. Written as DNA, the CDR3 is TGTGCCAGCAGTTTGGGGGCAGGGCGTCAGCCCCAGCATTTT. The entire variable domain, with the rest obtained from reference TRBV28 and TRBJ1-5, is as follows: DVKVTQSSRYLVKRTGEKVFLECVQDMDHENMFWYRQDPGLGLRLIYFSYDVKMKEKGDIPEGYSVSREKKERFSLILESASTNQTSMYLCASSLGAGRQPQHFGDGTRLSIL.